This entry is about one TCR beta chain. Which antigen it targets is not known. No base qualities exist here, and no much larger clone lies one base off it. One collaborating source in Seattle enrolled patients while the patients were actively infected and followed the patients over time throughout the course of disease. Collaborating institutions collected whole blood in K2EDTA tubes following their own protocols. For TCRbeta analysis, collaborator samples were shipped as frozen whole blood, as isolated PBMCs, or as DNA extracted from either sample type. The data were obtained in a study of blood T cell repertoires in COVID-19 (dated by TCRdb to 2020 to 2021). Context from the whole study: Samples covering the acute and convalescent phases of COVID-19 were provided by collaborators in the United States, Italy and Spain. The material from the prospective study consisted of cDNA or gDNA derived from T cells, B-cell-depleted T cells, or PBMCs. Deeply sampled blood TCRbeta repertoires from subjects exposed to, actively infected with, or recovered from COVID-19 were included in the dataset. The repertoires were released in a freely available public database intended as a resource for research on the immune response to SARS-CoV-2. The samples were drawn from the first 160 participants of the ongoing ImmuneRACE study and from 1,254 subjects provided by 6 global collaborators. Nearly every sample came with metadata listing a de-identified subject ID, COVID-19 status, age in years and sex. HLA class I and class II types, where available, came from metadata supplied by the sample provider rather than from assay-based typing.

TCRbeta CDR3 regions were amplified from genomic DNA by means of the immunoSEQ Assay, a bias-controlled multiplex PCR. The original methods were these. Nucleated cell counts per sample were estimated from amplification of reference gene primers within the assay. To quantify the absolute abundance of each unique TCRbeta CDR3 rearrangement, sequence reads were collapsed and filtered. For each sample, productive Simpson clonality was calculated by taking the square root of Simpson's diversity index across productive rearrangements. What TCRdb holds here is the immuneACCESS table cut down to in-frame rearrangements. Part of the clones is not present; checked against another copy, under half of the missing clones reflect an unresolved V gene, and the others are unexplained. From that table come the V and J calls and clone size; the DNA was used to work out D and trimming. Present in this sample are roughly 340,000 clones, about 90% of which were seen just once. Clones ranked in the top ten supply approximately 7.4% of the sample.

CDR1 and CDR2 are drawn from the germline V gene: KGHSH, LQKENI. The V end loses 0 bases and the J end loses 2 bases, and a stretch of 16 bases separates them. The CDR3 goes from the cysteine to the phenylalanine over 17 residues. Only the CDR3 DNA stays, 51 bases, in frame from base 1. Broad study findings and their caveats: The quantity of clinical and demographic metadata differed by source and by participant and was supplied without curation.

The sample was peripheral blood. This sequence was found in a woman in her 70s with COVID-19, enrolled during active disease. The receptor chain draws on TRBV18 and TRBJ1-2; there is no confident call for the D gene. The DNA sequence follows: TGTGCCAGCTCACCACCGTCCCTTTTGTCCTTAAACTATGGCTACACCTTC. This translates into CASSPPSLLSLNYGYTF.